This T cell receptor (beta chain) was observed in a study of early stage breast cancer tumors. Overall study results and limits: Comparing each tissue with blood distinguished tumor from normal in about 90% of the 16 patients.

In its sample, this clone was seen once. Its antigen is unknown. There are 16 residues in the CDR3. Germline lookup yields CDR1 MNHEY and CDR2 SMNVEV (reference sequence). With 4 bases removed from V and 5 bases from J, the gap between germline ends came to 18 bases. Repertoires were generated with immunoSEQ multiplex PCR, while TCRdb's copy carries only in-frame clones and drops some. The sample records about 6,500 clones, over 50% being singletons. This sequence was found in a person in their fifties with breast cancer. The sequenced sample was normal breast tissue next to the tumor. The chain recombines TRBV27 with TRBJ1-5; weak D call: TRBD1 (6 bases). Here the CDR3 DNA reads TGTGCCAGCAGTTCCTCAGGGGCCCGGGAGTATCAGCCCCAGCATTTT. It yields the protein CASSSSGAREYQPQHF.